This T cell receptor beta chain was sequenced in a study of T cell changes during pregnancy in multiple sclerosis. Profiled with immunoSEQ multiplex PCR; TCRdb holds only in-frame clones, not every one. The repertoire holds 100,000 or so clones, with 85% to 95% as singletons. Per germline, CDR1 SGHRS and CDR2 YFSETQ. The CDR3 covers 15 residues. The ends lost 3 bases at V and 3 bases at J; junction bases unmatched: 8. The rearrangement joins TRBV5-1 to TRBJ2-5, with 7 bases matching TRBD1. The sequence was obtained from a female donor with multiple sclerosis, enrolled in a pregnancy study. Sequences were derived from peripheral blood, sampled in the second trimester of pregnancy. The DNA of the CDR3 is TGCGCCAGCAGCTCAGGGGGTACAAACAAAGAGACCCAGTACTTC. The encoded protein is CASSSGGTNKETQYF.